The clone carrying this TCR beta chain was seen only a few times. No antigen is known for it. In germline, CDR1 is SGHAT, CDR2 FQNNGV. The CDR3 spans 13 residues. Trimming shortened V by 1 base and J by 4 bases, and 7 bases separated the two germline ends. This record comes from a study of T-cell memory formation after mild COVID-19. Study-wide findings and caveats: Mainly in CM and EM were contracting CD4+ clones; CD8+ were in EMRA.

A single record per CDR3 protein comes from TCRdb applying MiXCR to the 5' RACE reads. Of hundreds of thousands of distinct CDR3 sequences listed, roughly a fifth are singletons. The rearrangement links TRBV11-2 to TRBJ1-1; D gene ambiguous. Sequences were obtained from PBMCs or a T cell subset sorted from them (not recorded which). The clonotype was recovered from an adult woman who had mild COVID-19 (a few samples of this study predate the infection). Cell type and time point are not known. The chain's CDR3 is CASSLARSTEAFF. For the CDR3, the DNA is TGTGCCAGCAGCTTAGCCCGGAGCACTGAAGCTTTCTTT.